The 18 T cell receptor beta chains presented below share a single source sample, sequenced in a study of blood T cells in healthy people across ages. The second PCR ran roughly 6 to 12 cycles with a sample-barcoded 5' primer and J-beta primers. One entry per CDR3 protein results from TCRdb running MiXCR on the 5' RACE reads. This table has 1.5 million or so distinct CDR3 sequences, approximately 42% appearing once. The material sequenced was blood. The receptors come from a woman between 18 and 30 years old in good health.

CDR3 protein: CASSPNPTSSQHF. The CDR3, as DNA: TGTGCCAGCAGCCCCAACCCCACATCATCCCAGCATTTT. The gene calls are TRBV7-2 and TRBJ1-5; D gene ambiguous. This CDR3 contains 13 residues. V dropped 5 bases and J dropped 11 bases, with 16 bases sitting between them. CDR1 is SGHTA and CDR2 is FQGNSA in the germline V gene.

Turning to this clonotype: At one boundary the junction diverges from the germline segment, which might be a read error. The genes are TRBV28 and TRBJ1-1, with unresolved D. The CDR3 loop spans 13 amino acids. The germline gives CDR1 MDHEN, CDR2 SYDVKM. CDR3 amino acids: CASSVAQNAEAFF. CDR3 coding DNA: TGTGCCAGCAGTGTGGCACAGAACGCTGAAGCTTTCTTT.

The chain uses TRBV5-1 and TRBJ2-1; D might be TRBD1 (6 bases). The end of the DNA fits TRBJ2-7 better, so the J call may be wrong. CDR3 length: 19 residues. CDR1 is SGHRS, CDR2 YFSETQ, per germline. Written as DNA, the CDR3 is TGCGCCAGCAGCCCGCACGCCCAGGGGTCATCCTATATCTACAATGAGCAGTACTTC. Protein sequence: CASSPHAQGSSYIYNEQYF.

The chain uses TRBV6-6 and TRBJ2-7; D remains ambiguous. CDR1 is MNHNY, CDR2 SVGAGI, per germline (reference sequence). V was pared by 0 bases and J by 5 bases, with 5 bases between. CDR3 length: 12 amino acids. CDR3 loop: CASSYSPHEQYF. The CDR3 coding sequence is TGTGCCAGCAGTTACTCCCCCCACGAGCAGTACTTC.

This rearrangement joins TRBV2 to TRBJ1-4; no definite D call. V was pared by 6 bases and J by 0 bases, with 11 bases between. CDR1 is SNHLY and CDR2 is FYNNEI in the germline V gene. The CDR3 is made up of 15 amino acids. The CDR3 reads CASRANTATNEKLFF. In DNA form, the CDR3 reads TGTGCCAGCAGGGCCAATACCGCAACTAATGAAAAACTGTTTTTT. The variable domain in full, with the rest retrieved from reference TRBV2 and TRBJ1-4, is EPEVTQTPSHQVTQMGQEVILRCVPISNHLYFYWYRQILGQKVEFLVSFYNNEISEKSEIFDDQFSVERPDGSNFTLKIRSTKLEDSAMYFCASRANTATNEKLFFGSGTQLSVL.

The chain uses TRBV29-1 and TRBJ2-5, with a possible D match to TRBD2 (6 bases). V was cut by 1 base and J by 11 bases, with 23 bases left in between. The CDR3 covers 15 residues. Per germline, CDR1 SQVTM and CDR2 ANQGSEA. CDR3 DNA: TGCAGCGTTGAAGCATCCGGGGACTCCTACAATGAGCAGTACTTC. Protein product: CSVEASGDSYNEQYF.

This clonotype occurred a few times. This chain joins TRBV6-2 or TRBV6-3 and TRBJ2-1; D may be TRBD1 (6 bases). CDR1 and CDR2 from the germline V gene are MNHEY and SVGEGT. This CDR3 region has 12 residues. V gave up 0 bases and J gave up 10 bases, with 7 bases separating them. CDR3 nucleotides: TGTGCCAGCAGTTACTCCAGGGGCGAGCAGTTCTTC. This encodes CASSYSRGEQFF.

V usage is TRBV4-3 and J usage is TRBJ1-1; D may be TRBD1 (5 bases). The V end was cut by 0 bases, the J end by 7 bases, with 18 bases between. Germline-derived CDR1 and CDR2 are LGHNA and YSLEER. CDR3 size: 16 residues. Here the CDR3 DNA reads TGCGCCAGCAGCCAAGATGGACGGACGGGGGGAGATGAAGCTTTCTTT. Amino acid sequence: CASSQDGRTGGDEAFF.

This rearrangement joins TRBV13 to TRBJ1-2, with 10 bases matching TRBD1. The CDR3 is 18 amino acids. CDR1 and CDR2 from the germline V gene are PRHDT and FYEKMQ (reference sequence). After removal of 5 bases from V and 3 bases from J, the junction contained 15 bases not matched to a gene. CDR3 sequence: CASSDSRDRGRLHYGYTF. The CDR3 bases are TGTGCCAGCAGCGACAGCCGGGACAGGGGTCGGCTCCACTATGGCTACACCTTC.

There are a few counts of this clonotype. The chain carries TRBV20-1 and TRBJ1-6; 9 bases fit TRBD1. The CDR3 contains 17 residues. V lost 3 bases, J lost 2 bases, and 8 bases stayed unmatched. Germline values: CDR1 DFQATT, CDR2 SNEGSKA (reference sequence). The CDR3 protein is CSARGYRGLPYNSPLHF. DNA of the CDR3: TGCAGTGCTAGGGGGTACAGGGGGCTCCCCTATAATTCACCCCTCCACTTT.

Worth noting for this clonotype: Germline and junction disagree at one end, which may indicate a read error. The CDR3: CASSLQGAIVGTDTQYF. CDR3 nucleotide sequence: TGTGCCAGTAGTTTACAGGGGGCTATTGTAGGCACAGATACGCAGTATTTT. This chain joins TRBV6-5 and TRBJ2-3; 9 positions match TRBD1. CDR1 and CDR2 from the germline V gene are MNHEY and SVGAGI. This CDR3 has 17 amino acids.

This clonotype occurred a few times. This chain links TRBV12-3 or TRBV12-4 with TRBJ2-4; D call uncertain. The CDR3 totals 11 residues. V was pared by 5 bases and J by 7 bases, with 6 bases between. CDR3 in amino acids: CASSLVNIQYF. The CDR3 nucleotides read TGTGCCAGCAGTCTGGTGAACATTCAGTACTTC.

V gene TRBV5-1 combines with J gene TRBJ2-1; possible D gene TRBD1, 5 bases. CDR3 size: 13 residues. The germline V gene encodes CDR1 SGHRS and CDR2 YFSETQ. V lost 3 bases and J lost 7, with 11 bases in between. The CDR3 loop reads CASSSQTANEQFF. The CDR3 bases are TGCGCCAGCAGCTCCCAGACAGCAAATGAGCAGTTCTTC.

The chain is built from TRBV7-2 and TRBJ2-3; 13 bases map to TRBD2. Trimming cost V 1 base and J 5 bases; bases outside gene matches: 6. The CDR3 is 17 amino acids. Germline V gene data show CDR1 as SGHTA and CDR2 as FQGNSA. CDR3 sequence (DNA): TGTGCCAGCAGCTTAGTTGGACTAGCGGGGGCGGGAGATACGCAGTATTTT. Its protein product is CASSLVGLAGAGDTQYF.

J is TRBJ1-2 and V is TRBV7-9; D not certain. V was cut by 1 base and J by 7 bases, with 13 bases left in between. The CDR3 totals 14 residues. CDR1 is SEHNR, CDR2 FQNEAQ, per germline (reference sequence). The CDR3 spells CASSLVTAPGGYTF. CDR3 nucleotides: TGTGCCAGCAGCTTAGTAACGGCGCCGGGTGGCTACACCTTC.

In this sample, this clonotype turned up a few times. CDR3 residues: CASSLGEDAANYGYTF. In DNA, the CDR3 is TGTGCCAGCAGCTTGGGCGAGGATGCGGCTAACTATGGCTACACCTTC. This chain links TRBV7-9 with TRBJ1-2; D remains unclear. Germline V lookup: CDR1 SEHNR, CDR2 FQNEAQ (reference sequence). V was pared by 3 bases and J by 0 bases, with 14 bases between. This CDR3 is 16 amino acids long.

The V and J genes are TRBV10-3 and TRBJ1-3; 7 bases are a match to TRBD1. The V segment lost 10 bases and the J segment 0 bases; nucleotides outside the gene matches: 3. Germline V gene lookup returns CDR1 ENHRY and CDR2 SYGVKD. The CDR3 is made up of 13 amino acids. The CDR3 region has the DNA TGTGCCACCGGGACAGACTCTGGAAACACCATATATTTT. It codes for CATGTDSGNTIYF.

Remarks on this clonotype: A junction boundary mismatches the germline segment, possibly from a read error. The chain combines TRBV3-1 with TRBJ1-2; no reliable D call. The CDR3 has 14 residues. From germline, CDR1 is LGHDT and CDR2 YNNKEL (reference sequence). In DNA form, the CDR3 reads TGTGCCAGCTGCCAAGAGATGCAAAACTATGGCTACACCTTC. Its protein is CASCQEMQNYGYTF.